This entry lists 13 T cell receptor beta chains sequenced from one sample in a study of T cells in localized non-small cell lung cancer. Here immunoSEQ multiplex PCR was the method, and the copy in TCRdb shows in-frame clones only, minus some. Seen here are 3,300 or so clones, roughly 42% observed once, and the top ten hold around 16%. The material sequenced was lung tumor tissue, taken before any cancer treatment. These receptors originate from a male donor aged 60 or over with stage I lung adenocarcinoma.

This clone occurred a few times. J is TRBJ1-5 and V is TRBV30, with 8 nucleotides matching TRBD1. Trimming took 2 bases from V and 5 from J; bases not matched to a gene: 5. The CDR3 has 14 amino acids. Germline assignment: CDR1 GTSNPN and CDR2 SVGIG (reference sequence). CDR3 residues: CAWSRVTGDQPQHF. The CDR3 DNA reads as TGTGCCTGGAGTCGGGTGACAGGGGATCAGCCCCAGCATTTT.

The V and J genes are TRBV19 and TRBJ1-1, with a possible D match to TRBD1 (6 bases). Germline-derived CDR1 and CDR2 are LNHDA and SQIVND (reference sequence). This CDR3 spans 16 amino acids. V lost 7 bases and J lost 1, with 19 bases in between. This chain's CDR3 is CASTVRGREANTEAFF. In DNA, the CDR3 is TGTGCCAGTACCGTGAGGGGGAGGGAGGCGAACACTGAAGCTTTCTTT.

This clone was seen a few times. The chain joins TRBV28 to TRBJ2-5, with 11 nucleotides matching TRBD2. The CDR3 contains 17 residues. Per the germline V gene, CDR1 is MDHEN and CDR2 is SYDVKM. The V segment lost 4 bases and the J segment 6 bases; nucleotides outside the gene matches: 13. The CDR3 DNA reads TGTGCCAGCAGTTCACCGGCGGTAGCGGGAGGGCCACAGACCCAGTACTTC. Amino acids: CASSSPAVAGGPQTQYF.

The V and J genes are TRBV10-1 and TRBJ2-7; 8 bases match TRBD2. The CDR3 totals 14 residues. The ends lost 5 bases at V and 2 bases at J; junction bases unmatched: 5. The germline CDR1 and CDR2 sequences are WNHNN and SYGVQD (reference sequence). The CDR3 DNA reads TGCGCCAGCAGTCCTAGCGGGTCTACCTACGAGCAGTACTTC. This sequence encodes CASSPSGSTYEQYF.

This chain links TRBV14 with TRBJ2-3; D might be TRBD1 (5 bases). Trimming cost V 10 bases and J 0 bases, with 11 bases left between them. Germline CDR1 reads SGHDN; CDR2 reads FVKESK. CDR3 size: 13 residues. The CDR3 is CATRRGSTDTQYF. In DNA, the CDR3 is TGTGCCACCCGTAGGGGCAGCACAGATACGCAGTATTTT.

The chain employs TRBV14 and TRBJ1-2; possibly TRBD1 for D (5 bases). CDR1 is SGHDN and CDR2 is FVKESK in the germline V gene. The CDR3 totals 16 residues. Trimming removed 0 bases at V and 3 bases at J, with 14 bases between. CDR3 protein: CASSQDWVQAYYGYTF. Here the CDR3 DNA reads TGTGCCAGCAGCCAAGATTGGGTACAGGCATACTATGGCTACACCTTC. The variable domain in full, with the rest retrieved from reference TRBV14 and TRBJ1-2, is EAGVTQFPSHSVIEKGQTVTLRCDPISGHDNLYWYRRVMGKEIKFLLHFVKESKQDESGMPNNRFLAERTGGTYSTLKVQPAELEDSGVYFCASSQDWVQAYYGYTFGSGTRLTVV.

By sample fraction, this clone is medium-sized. Written as DNA, the CDR3 is TGTGCCCTGGGGGATCTAAACTCCTACGAGCAGTACTTC. Translation: CALGDLNSYEQYF. This sequence joins TRBV9 and TRBJ2-7; D may correspond to TRBD1 or TRBD2 (5 bases each). The CDR3 covers 13 residues. The germline gives CDR1 SGDLS, CDR2 YYNGEE. Between the trimmed V and J ends, which lost 10 bases and 0 bases, there was a span of 14 bases.

CDR3 residues: CAWAPLAGGFNEQFF. CDR3 DNA sequence: TGTGCCTGGGCGCCACTAGCGGGAGGGTTCAATGAGCAGTTCTTC. The gene calls are TRBV30 and TRBJ2-1; 13 nucleotides match TRBD2. The germline CDR1 and CDR2 sequences are GTSNPN and SVGIG (reference sequence). This CDR3 has 15 residues. J lost 6 bases, V lost 5 bases, and 7 bases had no gene match.

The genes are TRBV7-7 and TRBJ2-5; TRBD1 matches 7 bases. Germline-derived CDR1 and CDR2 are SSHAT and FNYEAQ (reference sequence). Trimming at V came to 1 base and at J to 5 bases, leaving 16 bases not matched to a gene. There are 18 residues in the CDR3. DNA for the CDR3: TGTGCCAGCAGCTTAGACCGTGGACAGGTGGGGTTTCGGGAGACCCAGTACTTC. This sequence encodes CASSLDRGQVGFRETQYF. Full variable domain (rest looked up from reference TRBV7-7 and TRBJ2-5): GAGVSQSPRYKVTKRGQDVTLRCDPISSHATLYWYQQALGQGPEFLTYFNYEAQPDKSGLPSDRFSAERPEGSISTLTIQRTEQRDSAMYRCASSLDRGQVGFRETQYFGPGTRLLVL.

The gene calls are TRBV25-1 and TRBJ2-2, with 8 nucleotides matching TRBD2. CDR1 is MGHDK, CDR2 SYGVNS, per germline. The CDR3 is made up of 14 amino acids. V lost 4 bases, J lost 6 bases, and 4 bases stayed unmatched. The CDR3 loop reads CASSAQLAAGELFF. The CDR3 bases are TGTGCCAGCAGTGCCCAACTAGCGGCCGGGGAGCTGTTTTTT.

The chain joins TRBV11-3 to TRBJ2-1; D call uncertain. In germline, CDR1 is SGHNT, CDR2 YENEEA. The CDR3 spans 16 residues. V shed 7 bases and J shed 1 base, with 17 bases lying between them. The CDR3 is CASMLGDSYSYNEQFF. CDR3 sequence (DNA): TGTGCCAGCATGCTTGGTGATAGCTATTCCTACAATGAGCAGTTCTTC.

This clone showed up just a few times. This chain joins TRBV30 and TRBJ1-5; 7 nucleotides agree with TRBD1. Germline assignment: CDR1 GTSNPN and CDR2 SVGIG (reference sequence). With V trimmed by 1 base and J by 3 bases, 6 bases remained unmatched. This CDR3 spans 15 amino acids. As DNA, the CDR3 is TGTGCCTGGAGTGCCAGGGGGTCGGTCAATCAGCCCCAGCATTTT. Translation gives CAWSARGSVNQPQHF.

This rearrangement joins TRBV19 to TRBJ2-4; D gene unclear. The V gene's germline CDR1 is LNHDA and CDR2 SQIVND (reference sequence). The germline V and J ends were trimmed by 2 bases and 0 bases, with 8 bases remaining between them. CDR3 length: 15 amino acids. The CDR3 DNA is TGTGCCAGTAGTATACAGTTCACAGCCAAAAACATTCAGTACTTC. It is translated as CASSIQFTAKNIQYF.